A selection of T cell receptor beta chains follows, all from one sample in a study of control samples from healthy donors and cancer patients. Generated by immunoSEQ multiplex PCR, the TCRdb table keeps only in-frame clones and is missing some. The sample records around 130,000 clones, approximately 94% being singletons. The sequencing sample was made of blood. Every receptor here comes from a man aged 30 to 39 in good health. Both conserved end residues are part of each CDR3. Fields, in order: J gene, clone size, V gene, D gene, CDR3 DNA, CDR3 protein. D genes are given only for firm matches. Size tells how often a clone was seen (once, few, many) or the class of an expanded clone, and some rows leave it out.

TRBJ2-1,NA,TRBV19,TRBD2,TGTGCCAGTAGCCAAACTAGCGGACCCTACAATGAGCAGTTCTTC,CASSQTSGPYNEQFF
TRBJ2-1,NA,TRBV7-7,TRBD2,TGTGCTAGCAGCCTCACTCGCAGCGGGGGGGCCGGTGAGCAGTTCTTC,CASSLTRSGGAGEQFF
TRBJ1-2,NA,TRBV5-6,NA,TGTGCCAGCAGCTTGGGCAGGCTGTATGGCTACACCTTC,CASSLGRLYGYTF
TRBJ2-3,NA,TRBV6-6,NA,TGTGCCAGCAGTTACGGGTTCGGGGCTAGCACAGATACGCAGTATTTT,CASSYGFGASTDTQYF
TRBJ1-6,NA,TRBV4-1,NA,TGCGCCAGCAGCCAAGATGGGGGGGCAGGTAATTCACCCCTCCACTTT,CASSQDGGAGNSPLHF
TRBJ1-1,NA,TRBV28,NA,TGTGCCAGCAGTTTATACGTGGGGGGGAGGGATTCAGGAGCTTTCTTT,CASSLYVGGRDSGAFF
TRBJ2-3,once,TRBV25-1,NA,TGTGCCAGCTCCCGGGATAGCGGTTATACGCAGTATTTT,CASSRDSGYTQYF
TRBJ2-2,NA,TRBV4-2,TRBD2,TGTGCCAGCAGCTTTCCCTCCATTGCGGGGGGGACCAACACCGGGGAGCTGTTTTTT,CASSFPSIAGGTNTGELFF
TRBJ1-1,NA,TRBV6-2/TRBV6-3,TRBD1,TGTGCCAGCAGTTCCAACAGGGGGCGGGGAACCTCGGGGAACACTGAAGCTTTCTTT,CASSSNRGRGTSGNTEAFF
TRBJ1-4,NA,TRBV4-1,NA,TGCGCCAGCAGCCAAGATCCGAGGCAAGGTGAAAAACTGTTTTTT,CASSQDPRQGEKLFF
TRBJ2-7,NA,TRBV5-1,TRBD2,TGCGCCAGCAGCGGGGGACTAGCGGGGATCTCCTACGAGCAGTACTTC,CASSGGLAGISYEQYF
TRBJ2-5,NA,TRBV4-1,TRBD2,TGCGCCAGCAGCCGGGGGACTAGCGACCAAGAGACCCAGTACTTC,CASSRGTSDQETQYF
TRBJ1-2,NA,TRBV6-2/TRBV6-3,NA,TGTGCCAGCAGTTACACAGGGACTTATGGCTACACCTTC,CASSYTGTYGYTF
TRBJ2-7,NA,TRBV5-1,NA,TGCGCCAGCAGCTTGACTGCTGCAGACGAGCAGTACTTC,CASSLTAADEQYF
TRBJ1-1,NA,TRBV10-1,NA,TGCGCCAGCAGTGAGGACCCGGGAGCCCGCGAGACTTTCTTT,CASSEDPGARETFF
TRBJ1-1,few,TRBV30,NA,TGTGCCTGGAGTGTCGGAATGAACACTGAAGCTTTCTTT,CAWSVGMNTEAFF
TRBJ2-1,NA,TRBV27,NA,TGTGCCAGCAGCCAGGGGCCGGGGCAAGGCAATGAGCAGTTCTTC,CASSQGPGQGNEQFF
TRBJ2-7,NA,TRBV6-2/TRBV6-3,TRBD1,TGTGCCAGCAGTTACTGGACAGGGGAAAGCTCCTACGAGCAGTACTTC,CASSYWTGESSYEQYF
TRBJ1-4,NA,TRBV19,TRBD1,TGTGCCAGTAGTGGGGACAGGGGATTTGAAAAACTGTTTTTT,CASSGDRGFEKLFF
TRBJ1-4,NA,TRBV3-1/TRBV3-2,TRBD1,TGTGCCAGCAGCCCGACAGGGGCTGTAGAGGAAAAACTGTTTTTT,CASSPTGAVEEKLFF
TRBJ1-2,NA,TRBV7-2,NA,TGTGCCAGCAGCTTAGGTCAATCGGCTAACTATGGCTACACCTTC,CASSLGQSANYGYTF
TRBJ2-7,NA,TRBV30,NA,TGTGCCTGGAGTGGAACGGAGTCCAAATACGAGCAGTACTTC,CAWSGTESKYEQYF
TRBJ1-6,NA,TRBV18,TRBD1,TGTGCCAGCTCACCCAGGACAGGGGACAATTCACCCCTCCACTTT,CASSPRTGDNSPLHF
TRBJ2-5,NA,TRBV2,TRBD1,TGTGCCAGCAGTACACCACAGGGGACGGCTAGAGAGACCCAGTACTTC,CASSTPQGTARETQYF
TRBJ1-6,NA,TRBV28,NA,TGTGCCAGCAGTTTATTCTCGACCGGGGCCAATTCACCCCTCCACTTT,CASSLFSTGANSPLHF
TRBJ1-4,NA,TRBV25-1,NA,TGTGCCAGCAGGGGACACGCAACTAATGAAAAACTGTTTTTT,CASRGHATNEKLFF
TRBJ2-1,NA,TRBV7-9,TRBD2,TGTGCCAGCAGCTTAGCTGGACTAGCGGGGGGGCCCGATGAGCAGTTCTTC,CASSLAGLAGGPDEQFF
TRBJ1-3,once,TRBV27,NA,TGTGCCAGCAGTCGATCTGGGGGCCTGGGTGCTGGAAACACCATATATTTT,CASSRSGGLGAGNTIYF
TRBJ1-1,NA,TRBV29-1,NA,TGCAGCGTTGAAGATCCCACTCCTTTGGTGGCAGGGCAAGCTTTCTTT,CSVEDPTPLVAGQAFF
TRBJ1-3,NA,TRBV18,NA,TGTGCCAGCTCACCACGTCTGGCGGCAGACTCTGGAAACACCATATATTTT,CASSPRLAADSGNTIYF
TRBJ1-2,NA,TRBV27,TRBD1,TGTGCCAGCAGTCCAGGGGGGGGTATCTACACCTTC,CASSPGGGIYTF
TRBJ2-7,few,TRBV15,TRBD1,TGTGCCACCAGCAGAACCAGGACAGGGGGCTACGAGCAGTACTTC,CATSRTRTGGYEQYF
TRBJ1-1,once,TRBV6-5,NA,TGTGCCAGCAGAAGTCTCGGCGGGGCTTTCTTT,CASRSLGGAFF
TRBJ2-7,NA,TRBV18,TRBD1,TGTGCCAGCTCACCTGGGACAGGAAACTACGAGCAGTACTTC,CASSPGTGNYEQYF
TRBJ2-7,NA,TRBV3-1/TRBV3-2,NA,TGTGCCAGCAGCCAAGACGTCTACGAGCAGTACTTC,CASSQDVYEQYF
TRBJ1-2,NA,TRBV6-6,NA,TGTGCCAGCAGTTACTCGAGGACAGCAGCTAACTATGGCTACACCTTC,CASSYSRTAANYGYTF
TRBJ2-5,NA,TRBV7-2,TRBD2,TGTGCCAGCAGCTTAGTAGGGCTAGCGGGGGATGGGACCCAGTACTTC,CASSLVGLAGDGTQYF
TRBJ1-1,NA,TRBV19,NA,TGTGCCAGTAGTATAGATTTCTGGCGGCCTGAAGCTTTCTTT,CASSIDFWRPEAFF
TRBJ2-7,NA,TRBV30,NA,TGTGCCTGGAGTGTACGAATGGGGTTCTACGAGCAGTACTTC,CAWSVRMGFYEQYF
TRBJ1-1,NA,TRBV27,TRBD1,TGTGCCAGCAGTTTATCGACAGGGGTGACTGAAGCTTTCTTT,CASSLSTGVTEAFF